One and the same sample provided the 24 T cell receptor beta chains below, sequenced in a study of T cell responses to AZD1222 COVID-19 vaccine. The table came from immunoSEQ multiplex PCR; TCRdb's copy has only in-frame clones and leaves some out. The data hold some 110,000 clones, with 86% observed a single time. The sequencing here drew on peripheral blood, taken 28 days after the second AZD1222 dose. These receptors were obtained from an adult who received the AZD1222 COVID-19 vaccine.

The chain recombines TRBV9 with TRBJ1-2; unclear D gene. This CDR3 has 12 amino acids. Looked up from germline, CDR1 is SGDLS and CDR2 is YYNGEE. Trimming cost V 0 bases and J 7 bases, with 7 bases left between them. CDR3 nucleotides: TGTGCCAGCAGCGTAGGAAGGGCTGGCTACACCTTC. This gives the protein CASSVGRAGYTF. The full variable domain, with the rest looked up from reference TRBV9 and TRBJ1-2, is DSGVTQTPKHLITATGQRVTLRCSPRSGDLSVYWYQQSLDQGLQFLIQYYNGEERAKGNILERFSAQQFPDLHSELNLSSLELGDSALYFCASSVGRAGYTFGSGTRLTVV.

The chain links TRBV6-2 or TRBV6-3 to TRBJ1-1; D is unclear. Germline values: CDR1 MNHEY, CDR2 SVGEGT. The CDR3 contains 13 residues. V lost 4 bases and J 8 bases, leaving 14 bases between the germline ends. The DNA of the CDR3 is TGTGCCAGCAGTTTCCAAGATCATCGGGAAGCTTTCTTT. It is translated as CASSFQDHREAFF.

There are a few counts of this clone. The chain recombines TRBV10-3 with TRBJ2-7; tentative D call: TRBD1 (6 bases). The germline gives CDR1 ENHRY, CDR2 SYGVKD. The CDR3 consists of 14 residues. V shed 2 bases and J shed 5 bases, with 13 bases lying between them. The CDR3 sequence: CAISEVGAQDEQYF. As DNA, the CDR3 is TGTGCCATCAGTGAGGTGGGGGCTCAGGACGAGCAGTACTTC.

This clone was observed a single time. CDR3 in DNA: TGTGCCAGCAGCCCTACGTCCCCCATGACTGGAAACACCATATATTTT. This sequence encodes CASSPTSPMTGNTIYF. This rearrangement joins TRBV7-3 to TRBJ1-3; unclear D gene. Trimming removed 5 bases at V and 2 bases at J, with 16 bases between. The CDR3 consists of 16 residues. The germline V gene has CDR1 SGHTA and CDR2 FQGTGA.

J is TRBJ2-7 and V is TRBV27, with D unclear. The CDR3 has 14 residues. Germline assignment: CDR1 MNHEY and CDR2 SMNVEV (reference sequence). Trimming took off 2 bases at V and 2 bases at J, with 10 bases between the two ends. Written as DNA, the CDR3 is TGTGCCAGCAGTTTAAAGGGCACAGCCTACGAGCAGTACTTC. This translates into CASSLKGTAYEQYF.

This chain links TRBV12-3 or TRBV12-4 with TRBJ1-1; no firm D call. This CDR3 is built from 13 residues. Trimming left V 8 bases short and J 4 bases short, with 14 bases between. The CDR3 DNA reads TGTGCCAGCCAATTCCTACGGGGCACTGAAGCTTTCTTT. It translates to CASQFLRGTEAFF.

V usage is TRBV5-6 and J usage is TRBJ2-2, with D possibly matching TRBD2 (6 bases). The CDR3 contains 14 residues. Germline loops: CDR1 SGHDT, CDR2 YYEEEE. Trimming cost V 4 bases and J 4 bases, with 11 bases left between them. CDR3 sequence reads: CASSPRRGTGELFF. The CDR3 DNA is TGTGCCAGCAGCCCTCGGCGGGGCACCGGGGAGCTGTTTTTT.

This clone has a count of ten or more. V usage is TRBV6-5 and J usage is TRBJ2-3; 9 nucleotides match TRBD1. This CDR3 is built from 15 residues. Per germline, CDR1 MNHEY and CDR2 SVGAGI. The V and J ends lost 2 bases and 2 bases, in that order; junction bases with no gene match: 2. The CDR3 DNA follows: TGTGCCAGCAGTTACGGGGACAGGGTCACAGATACGCAGTATTTT. Translated, it gives CASSYGDRVTDTQYF.

This rearrangement joins TRBV7-9 to TRBJ1-1, with D possibly TRBD1 on 6 matching bases. Germline CDR1 is SEHNR and CDR2 is FQNEAQ (reference sequence). V lost 0 bases, J lost 6 bases, and 8 bases lay in between. The CDR3 totals 13 residues. CDR3 residues: CASSLAGTPEAFF. The CDR3, as DNA: TGTGCCAGCAGCTTAGCAGGGACACCTGAAGCTTTCTTT.

The J gene is TRBJ1-1, the V gene TRBV19; D may be TRBD1 (5 bases). V lost 5 bases to trimming and J lost 10 bases, with 20 bases between them. Germline V lookup: CDR1 LNHDA, CDR2 SQIVND (reference sequence). This CDR3 contains 14 residues. The CDR3 region is CASSRGQDREVAFF. The CDR3 region has the DNA TGTGCCAGTAGTCGAGGACAAGACAGAGAGGTAGCTTTCTTT.

This chain joins TRBV2 and TRBJ1-1, with a possible D match to TRBD1 (5 bases). The CDR3 is made up of 14 amino acids. The V end lost 0 bases, the J end lost 5 bases, and 10 bases lay between the germline ends. Germline loops: CDR1 SNHLY, CDR2 FYNNEI. This CDR3 reads CASSEALSGTEAFF. The CDR3 nucleotides are TGTGCCAGCAGTGAAGCGCTTTCAGGGACTGAAGCTTTCTTT.

This clone has only a few counts. V usage is TRBV19 and J usage is TRBJ2-1, with TRBD1 as a possible D gene (6 bases). This CDR3 is 17 amino acids long. In germline, CDR1 is LNHDA, CDR2 SQIVND (reference sequence). With 2 bases removed from V and 0 bases from J, the gap between germline ends came to 14 bases. The CDR3 here is CASSINPGVGSYNEQFF. The CDR3 bases are TGTGCCAGTAGTATAAACCCAGGGGTGGGCTCCTACAATGAGCAGTTCTTC.

This clone has just one count. This chain links TRBV7-8 with TRBJ2-1; TRBD2 aligns across 11 bases. Germline V gives CDR1 SGHVS, CDR2 FQNEAQ. The CDR3 contains 17 residues. Trimming cost V 2 bases and J 13 bases; bases outside gene matches: 16. The DNA for the CDR3 is TGTGCCAGCAGCTTACTCGGTCTAGCGGGGGGCCTCGCTAATCAGTTCTTC. Encoded protein: CASSLLGLAGGLANQFF.

V and J are TRBV27 and TRBJ1-5; 12 bases align to TRBD1. The length of the CDR3 is 17 residues. The V segment lost 1 base and the J segment 6 bases; nucleotides outside the gene matches: 7. Germline loops: CDR1 MNHEY, CDR2 SMNVEV (reference sequence). CDR3 nucleotides: TGTGCCAGCAGTTTATACGGGGACAGGGGGCGGAGTCAGCCCCAGCATTTT. This sequence encodes CASSLYGDRGRSQPQHF.

The rearrangement links TRBV6-5 to TRBJ1-1, with D perhaps matching TRBD1 (6 bases). Per the germline V gene, CDR1 is MNHEY and CDR2 is SVGAGI. This CDR3 is 15 amino acids long. The ends were cut back, 7 bases at V and 4 bases at J, with 19 bases in the middle. The CDR3 here is CASNRIQGTSTEAFF. The CDR3 region has the DNA TGTGCCAGCAACAGAATACAGGGTACGAGCACTGAAGCTTTCTTT.

The rearrangement joins TRBV19 to TRBJ2-7; D is tentatively TRBD1 or TRBD2 (5 bases each). V was clipped by 7 bases and J by 2 bases, with 15 bases between them. The V gene's germline CDR1 is LNHDA and CDR2 SQIVND (reference sequence). This CDR3 is 14 amino acids long. CDR3 sequence reads: CASTPGEGPYEQYF. CDR3 bases: TGTGCCAGTACCCCAGGAGAGGGACCCTACGAGCAGTACTTC.

V and J are TRBV25-1 and TRBJ1-2; the D gene is possibly TRBD1 (6 bases). V lost 5 bases to trimming and J lost 6 bases, with 13 bases between them. Germline CDR1 is MGHDK and CDR2 is SYGVNS. There are 13 residues in the CDR3. This chain's CDR3 is CASSFGGEDGYTF. The DNA of the CDR3 is TGTGCCAGCAGTTTTGGGGGCGAGGATGGCTACACCTTC.

The V and J genes are TRBV13 and TRBJ2-7; tentatively, D is TRBD2 (5 bases). Trimming took off 5 bases at V and 9 bases at J, with 17 bases between the two ends. Germline V gene data show CDR1 as PRHDT and CDR2 as FYEKMQ (reference sequence). This CDR3 has 13 residues. The CDR3 nucleotides are TGTGCCAGCAGCGAGTCGAGGGAGTTCGGGCAGTACTTC. Amino acid sequence: CASSESREFGQYF. The full variable domain, its missing parts supplied by reference TRBV13 and TRBJ2-7, is AAGVIQSPRHLIKEKRETATLKCYPIPRHDTVYWYQQGPGQDPQFLISFYEKMQSDKGSIPDRFSAQQFSDYHSELNMSSLELGDSALYFCASSESREFGQYFGPGTRLTVT.

This chain joins TRBV5-6 and TRBJ2-1, with 12 bases that match TRBD2. This CDR3 region has 16 residues. V lost 3 bases and J lost 10; bases outside the gene matches: 11. From germline, CDR1 is SGHDT and CDR2 YYEEEE. CDR3 region: CASSSASGRGLREQFF. The CDR3 bases are TGTGCCAGCAGCTCTGCTAGCGGGAGGGGCCTACGGGAGCAGTTCTTC. Complete variable domain (other parts from reference TRBV5-6 and TRBJ2-1): DAGVTQSPTHLIKTRGQQVTLRCSPKSGHDTVSWYQQALGQGPQFIFQYYEEEERQRGNFPDRFSGHQFPNYSSELNVNALLLGDSALYLCASSSASGRGLREQFFGPGTRLTVL.

This clone was detected once. The chain carries TRBV7-6 and TRBJ2-7; the D gene is possibly TRBD1 (6 bases). The CDR3 loop spans 14 amino acids. Trimming cost V 3 bases and J 0 bases, with 9 bases left between them. In germline, CDR1 is SGHVS, CDR2 FNYEAQ. CDR3 sequence reads: CASSFTGLSYEQYF. In DNA form, the CDR3 reads TGTGCCAGCAGCTTTACAGGGCTCTCCTACGAGCAGTACTTC. Based on the CDR3 plus reference TRBV7-6 and TRBJ2-7, the full variable domain is GAGVSQSPRYKVTKRGQDVALRCDPISGHVSLYWYRQALGQGPEFLTYFNYEAQQDKSGLPNDRFSAERPEGSISTLTIQRTEQRDSAMYRCASSFTGLSYEQYFGPGTRLTVT.

This clone was counted once. The V gene is TRBV30, the J gene TRBJ1-2, with D unresolved. CDR1 is GTSNPN, CDR2 SVGIG, per germline (reference sequence). This CDR3 is 12 amino acids long. V was clipped by 2 bases and J by 5 bases, with 9 bases between them. CDR3 loop: CAWSNDRYGYTF. CDR3 nucleotides: TGTGCCTGGAGTAACGACCGGTATGGCTACACCTTC.

This chain joins TRBV15 and TRBJ2-3; no clear D gene. CDR3 length: 12 amino acids. V was trimmed by 5 bases and J by 4 bases, leaving 7 bases between them. Germline CDR1 and CDR2: LNHNV and YYDKDF (reference sequence). DNA of the CDR3: TGTGCCACCAGCTACAACTCAGATACGCAGTATTTT. Encoded protein: CATSYNSDTQYF. Based on the CDR3 plus reference TRBV15 and TRBJ2-3, the full variable domain is DAMVIQNPRYQVTQFGKPVTLSCSQTLNHNVMYWYQQKSSQAPKLLFHYYDKDFNNEADTPDNFQSRRPNTSFCFLDIRSPGLGDTAMYLCATSYNSDTQYFGPGTRLTVL.

In this sample, this clone turned up once. The V gene is TRBV7-2, the J gene TRBJ1-3, with 7 nucleotides matching TRBD1. CDR3 size: 15 residues. The germline V gene has CDR1 SGHTA and CDR2 FQGNSA. As DNA, the CDR3 is TGTGCTACGAAAGGGGGACAGAACTCTGGAAACACCATATATTTT. Its translation is CATKGGQNSGNTIYF.

This rearrangement joins TRBV5-5 to TRBJ1-6; no definite D call. Germline-derived CDR1 and CDR2 are SGHKS and YYEKEE (reference sequence). The CDR3 has 15 residues. Trimming shortened V by 1 base and J by 8 bases, and 13 bases separated the two germline ends. The CDR3: CASSLSPGSDSPLHF. The CDR3 bases are TGTGCCAGCAGCTTGAGCCCGGGCAGCGATTCACCCCTCCACTTT.